Below, one T cell receptor (beta chain) is given with its context. What it recognizes is unknown. This sample stems from a study of T cell responses to AZD1222 COVID-19 vaccine. CDR3 size: 16 residues. V dropped 3 bases and J dropped 5; count of bases not matched to a gene: 9. Germline V CDR1 and CDR2: MDHEN, SYDVKM. Study outcomes and limitations: White British people made up most donors, females outnumbered males, and clonal diversity was possibly underestimated.

Profiling relied on immunoSEQ multiplex PCR, and the TCRdb table lists in-frame clones only, not all of them. In the table there are around 90,000 clones, 70% to 90% of which are singletons. The V and J genes are TRBV28 and TRBJ1-1, with 10 bases lining up with TRBD1. The specimen was peripheral blood, collected on day 0 of AZD1222 vaccination. This TCR was sampled from an adult in good health. In nucleotides, the CDR3 is TGTGCCAGCAGTTTCGCCAGACAGGGGGCAGGGACTGAAGCTTTCTTT. This sequence encodes CASSFARQGAGTEAFF.